The present entry profiles one T cell receptor (beta chain) with its context. Its antigen is not identified. The data were taken from a study of cytomegalovirus exposure and HLA in healthy donors. Study conclusions and caveats: Another analysis was done later, and it associated around 16,000 TCR beta sequences with HLA alleles at 0.05 false discovery rate. Presence/absence analyses assumed roughly uniform sequencing depth across donors.

It was with 60 Vbeta and 13 Jbeta primers that the PCR ran. Sequenced by immunoSEQ multiplex PCR; TCRdb stores in-frame clones only, minus some. The ten top clones account for around 4%, within a sample of more than 100,000 clones. Specimen: PBMCs. This TCR was recovered from a man between 18 and 29 years old in good health and CMV-seronegative.

The CDR3 region is CASSLAGEMNTEAFF. The CDR3 DNA reads as TGTGCCAGCAGCTTAGCGGGCGAGATGAACACTGAAGCTTTCTTT. V usage is TRBV7-8 and J usage is TRBJ1-1, with unresolved D. V was cut by 0 bases and J by 0 bases, with 8 bases left in between. From germline, CDR1 is SGHVS and CDR2 FQNEAQ. The CDR3 extends over 15 amino acids. Full variable domain (remainder filled in from reference TRBV7-8 and TRBJ1-1): GAGVSQSPRYKVAKRGQDVALRCDPISGHVSLFWYQQALGQGPEFLTYFQNEAQLDKSGLPSDRFFAERPEGSVSTLKIQRTQQEDSAVYLCASSLAGEMNTEAFFGQGTRLTVV.